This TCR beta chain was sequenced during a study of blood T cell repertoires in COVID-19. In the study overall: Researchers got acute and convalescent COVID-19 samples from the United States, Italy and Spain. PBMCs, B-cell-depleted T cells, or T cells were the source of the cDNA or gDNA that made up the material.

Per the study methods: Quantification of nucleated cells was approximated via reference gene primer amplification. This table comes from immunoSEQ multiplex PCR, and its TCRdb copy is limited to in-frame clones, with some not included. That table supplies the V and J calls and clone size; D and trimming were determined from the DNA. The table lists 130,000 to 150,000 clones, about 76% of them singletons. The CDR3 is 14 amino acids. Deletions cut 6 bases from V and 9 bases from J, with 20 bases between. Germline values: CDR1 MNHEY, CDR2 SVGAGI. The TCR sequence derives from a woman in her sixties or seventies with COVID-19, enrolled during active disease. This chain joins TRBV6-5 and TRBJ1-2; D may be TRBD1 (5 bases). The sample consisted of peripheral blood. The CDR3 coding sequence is TGTGCCAGCAGCCTACTCGGGGGAAAGAGGCGCTACACCTTC. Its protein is CASSLLGGKRRYTF.